This T cell receptor (beta chain) was sequenced during a study of blood T cell repertoires in COVID-19 (dated by TCRdb to between 2020 and 2021). Broadly, across the study: Samples from collaborators originated in the United States, Italy and Spain and spanned both the acute and convalescent phases of COVID-19. The repertoires were made available in a free public database intended to serve as a resource for research on the immune response to SARS-CoV-2. The dataset comprised deeply sampled blood TCRbeta repertoires from subjects exposed to, actively infected with, or recovered from COVID-19. The sample metadata nearly always contained a de-identified subject ID, COVID-19 status, age in years and sex. The samples were drawn from the first 160 participants of the ongoing ImmuneRACE study and from roughly 1,300 subjects provided by 6 global collaborators. The prospective study material was composed of cDNA or gDNA derived from T cells, B-cell-depleted T cells, or PBMCs. Where HLA class I and class II types were available, the types were taken from metadata supplied by the sample provider, not from assay-based typing.

TCRbeta CDR3 regions were amplified from genomic DNA by means of the immunoSEQ Assay, a bias-controlled multiplex PCR. Per the authors' processing: The number of nucleated cells in each sample was estimated by amplification of reference gene primers within the assay. Sequence reads were collapsed and filtered to measure the absolute abundance of every unique TCRbeta CDR3 rearrangement. Productive Simpson clonality was computed per sample as the square root of Simpson's diversity index over productive rearrangements. This is the immuneACCESS table as TCRdb keeps it, with only in-frame sequences that have V and J called. A part of the clones is gone; compared with another copy, unresolved V genes explain less than half, and the rest is unexplained. That table furnishes V, J and clone size, whereas the DNA furnished D and trimming. The sample profile shows around 250,000 clones; around 83% of them were found once. Together, the top ten hold less than 4% of the sample.

Only a few counts were recorded for this clone. The antigen it recognizes is unknown. No per-base quality is available; no much larger clone lies one base away. Results the study describes overall, beyond this receptor: How much clinical and demographic metadata was included differed by source and by participant, and the metadata was provided uncurated.

The collaborating institutions used their own protocols to collect whole blood in K2EDTA tubes. For TCRbeta analysis, collaborators shipped samples in one of three forms: frozen whole blood, isolated PBMCs, or DNA extracted from either of those sample types. The V end loses 4 bases and the J end loses 4 bases, and a stretch of 10 bases separates them. CDR1 GTSNPN and CDR2 SVGIG were looked up in the germline V gene (reference sequence). The CDR3 covers 12 residues, taking in both the cysteine and the phenylalanine. Only the CDR3 part of the read is kept: 36 bases, read in frame from the first base. The chain uses TRBV30 and TRBJ1-1; TRBD1 could be the D gene, as 6 bases match. The clonotype was recovered from a woman under 30 with acute or convalescent COVID-19. Material for sequencing was peripheral blood. The DNA is as follows: TGTGCCTGGACGGGACACTCCACTGAAGCTTTCTTT. It specifies CAWTGHSTEAFF.